The entry below gives a single T cell receptor beta chain sequence along with its context. Its antigen is unidentified. This may be a read error: a much more frequent sequence differs by one nucleotide. The authors took blood RNA from unsorted whole blood and also extracted germline DNA. The researchers drew 4 to 5 milliliters of peripheral blood before surgery. The sample originates from a study of tumor-infiltrating lymphocytes in primary liver carcinoma. Broader study findings: Tumors significantly exceeded blood in top-250-clone fraction (p = 0.039).

The V gene lost 2 bases and the J gene lost 6 bases, with 13 bases spanning the gap. Looked up from germline, CDR1 is MNHEY and CDR2 is SVGAGI. This CDR3 region has 14 residues. A constant-region primer served to make TCR beta cDNA from around 500 ng total RNA. Three-round nested multiplex PCR performed with slightly modified ARM-PCR produced the TCR beta libraries. TRBV1-TRBV30 forward and Cbeta reverse primers drove the first two roughly 10-cycle rounds. MiXCR, applied by TCRdb to the multiplex PCR reads, yields one record per CDR3 protein. Here the sample spans hundreds of thousands of distinct CDR3 sequences, about 60% being singletons.

Material for sequencing was peripheral blood. The receptor was derived from a man in his forties with primary liver carcinoma and hepatitis B virus infection. The chain links TRBV6-5 to TRBJ1-1; D might be TRBD1 (5 bases). CDR3 sequence: CASSYLAGMAEAFF. CDR3 sequence (DNA): TGTGCCAGCAGTTACCTCGCAGGGATGGCTGAAGCTTTCTTT.